The entry below describes one TCR beta chain. TCRdb's copy holds only in-frame clones and misses some; the assay was immunoSEQ multiplex PCR. Among 150,000 to 200,000 clones, 70% to 80% were seen once, and the ten largest hold over 5%. These data come from a study of blood T cell repertoires in COVID-19. V dropped 6 bases and J dropped 4 bases, with 15 bases sitting between them. Per germline, CDR1 MRHNA and CDR2 SNTAGT. CDR3 length equals 14 residues. The sample was peripheral blood. This chain uses TRBV6-4 with TRBJ1-1; no clear D. This clonotype was sampled from a woman in her forties with COVID-19, enrolled during active disease. CDR3 amino acids: CASRETMVGTEAFF. The CDR3, as DNA: TGTGCCAGCAGGGAGACGATGGTGGGCACTGAAGCTTTCTTT.